Shown below are 14 T cell receptor beta chains from a single sample sequenced in a study of blood T cells in healthy people across ages. Next came a second PCR, run for about 7 to 12 cycles, which used a sample-barcoded 5' primer along with a J-beta primer mix. TCRdb fed the 5' RACE reads into MiXCR, producing one record per CDR3 protein. The table includes some 1,800,000 distinct CDR3 sequences, about 39% detected once. The specimen sequenced was blood. All receptors derive from a human donor in good health.

This CDR3 is CASSYNRDSSYEQYF. CDR3 sequence (DNA): TGTGCCAGCAGTTACAATCGGGACAGCTCCTACGAGCAGTACTTC. The V and J genes are TRBV6-2 or TRBV6-3 and TRBJ2-7; the match to TRBD1 covers 7 bases. The CDR3 runs to 15 residues. Germline V gene sequence: CDR1 MNHEY, CDR2 SVGEGT. Germline trimming cut 2 bases from V and 0 bases from J; bases unmatched to any gene: 4.

The J gene is TRBJ1-2, the V gene TRBV29-1; 10 bases are shared with TRBD1. The germline V gene encodes CDR1 SQVTM and CDR2 ANQGSEA. The length of the CDR3 is 12 residues. V dropped 7 bases and J dropped 7; count of bases not matched to a gene: 6. CDR3 nucleotides: TGCAGCGGGACAGGGGGTGACTCTGGCTACACCTTC. Amino acid sequence: CSGTGGDSGYTF.

The CDR3 loop is CAISAPPGGTSGGSFTDTQYF. DNA for the CDR3: TGTGCCATCAGTGCCCCACCGGGGGGGACTAGCGGGGGATCTTTCACAGATACGCAGTATTTT. The genes are TRBV10-3 and TRBJ2-3; 14 positions agree with TRBD2. The CDR3 has 21 residues. J was trimmed by 2 bases and V by 4 bases; bases with no gene match: 17. CDR1 ENHRY and CDR2 SYGVKD come from the germline V gene.

In its sample, this clonotype was seen many times. The chain links TRBV20-1 to TRBJ2-5; 11 positions match TRBD2. The CDR3 has 15 amino acids. The V gene's germline CDR1 is DFQATT and CDR2 SNEGSKA (reference sequence). Trimming removed 5 bases from V and 1 base from J; junction bases left unmatched: 6. The CDR3 reads CSAGETSGVQETQYF. DNA of the CDR3: TGCAGTGCTGGGGAGACTAGCGGGGTCCAAGAGACCCAGTACTTC.

The chain combines TRBV28 with TRBJ2-7; TRBD2 might be the D (6 bases). The germline V and J ends were trimmed by 2 bases and 5 bases, with 16 bases remaining between them. The CDR3 has 15 residues. The germline V gene has CDR1 MDHEN and CDR2 SYDVKM. The CDR3 region has the DNA TGTGCCAGCAGTTTACAGGGACTCCCCGGGAACGAGCAGTACTTC. Protein sequence: CASSLQGLPGNEQYF.

This clonotype was detected only a few times. The CDR3, as DNA: TGTGCCAGCAGTGAAGCGGAGCCTCTAGACCACAATGAGCAGTTCTTC. Protein: CASSEAEPLDHNEQFF. The rearrangement joins TRBV2 to TRBJ2-1; D gene unclear. Per the germline V gene, CDR1 is SNHLY and CDR2 is FYNNEI. The CDR3 totals 16 residues. V was cut by 0 bases and J by 5 bases, with 14 bases left in between. Based on the CDR3 plus reference TRBV2 and TRBJ2-1, the full variable domain is EPEVTQTPSHQVTQMGQEVILRCVPISNHLYFYWYRQILGQKVEFLVSFYNNEISEKSEIFDDQFSVERPDGSNFTLKIRSTKLEDSAMYFCASSEAEPLDHNEQFFGPGTRLTVL.

V and J are TRBV3-1 and TRBJ1-1; D perhaps matches TRBD1 (5 bases). Germline V gene lookup returns CDR1 LGHDT and CDR2 YNNKEL (reference sequence). The CDR3 has 15 amino acids. Trimming removed 2 bases from V and 5 bases from J, with 15 bases in between. The CDR3 sequence: CASSQSRGGWTEAFF. The CDR3 coding sequence is TGTGCCAGCAGCCAATCCCGGGGGGGTTGGACTGAAGCTTTCTTT.

The chain joins TRBV11-3 to TRBJ2-5; 9 bases are shared with TRBD2. The CDR3 is made up of 14 amino acids. J gave up 9 bases and V 2 bases, and 7 bases lay outside the gene matches. Germline assignment: CDR1 SGHNT and CDR2 YENEEA. CDR3: CASSLRGLAGSQYF. The CDR3 DNA reads as TGTGCCAGCAGCTTAAGGGGACTAGCTGGGTCCCAGTACTTC.

The chain recombines TRBV6-2 or TRBV6-3 with TRBJ2-7, with D perhaps matching TRBD1 (6 bases). The J call is doubtful: the DNA matches TRBJ2-5 better. This CDR3 contains 13 residues. Germline-derived CDR1 and CDR2 are MNHEY and SVGEGT. CDR3 sequence (DNA): TGTGCCAGCAGTATACAGGGTCCGGAGACCCAGTACTTC. It codes for CASSIQGPETQYF.

This clonotype was recorded many times. The junction departs from germline at one end; a sequencing error may be responsible. V gene TRBV7-2 combines with J gene TRBJ2-7; 8 bases fit TRBD1. CDR3 size: 14 residues. Germline values: CDR1 SGHTA, CDR2 FQGNSA. As DNA, the CDR3 is TGCGCCAGCAGCCGAGGACAGGGTCTGTACGAGCAGTACTTC. Translation gives CASSRGQGLYEQYF.

The chain couples TRBV6-5 to TRBJ1-4; D is unresolved. The CDR3 is made up of 15 amino acids. Trimming cost V 1 base and J 3 bases, with 9 bases left between them. Germline CDR1 reads MNHEY; CDR2 reads SVGAGI. This CDR3 is CASSYFRAPNEKLFF. CDR3 sequence (DNA): TGTGCCAGCAGTTACTTCCGGGCGCCTAATGAAAAACTGTTTTTT.

CDR3 loop: CASGQVGSNQPQHF. The CDR3 DNA sequence: TGTGCCAGCGGACAGGTTGGGAGCAATCAGCCCCAGCATTTT. V and J are TRBV6-5 and TRBJ1-5; 7 nucleotides line up with TRBD1. The length of the CDR3 is 14 residues. The germline V gene encodes CDR1 MNHEY and CDR2 SVGAGI. The trim removed 8 bases at V and 1 base at J, leaving 5 bases unmatched.

The chain is built from TRBV5-1 and TRBJ1-1, with 8 bases lining up with TRBD1. Trimming took 0 bases from V and 1 from J; bases not matched to a gene: 17. The CDR3 totals 20 residues. The germline gives CDR1 SGHRS, CDR2 YFSETQ. The CDR3 DNA is TGCGCCAGCAGCTTGGCCGCTCCGGACAGGGTAGGTTTGGAGAACACTGAAGCTTTCTTT. Protein: CASSLAAPDRVGLENTEAFF.

J is TRBJ2-7 and V is TRBV6-6; D gene uncertain. CDR3 length equals 14 residues. The V gene lost 0 bases and the J gene lost 4 bases, with 10 bases spanning the gap. CDR1 and CDR2 from the germline V gene are MNHNY and SVGAGI (reference sequence). The CDR3 nucleotides read TGTGCCAGCAGTTACTCGAATCCGGTGTACGAGCAGTACTTC. As protein: CASSYSNPVYEQYF.